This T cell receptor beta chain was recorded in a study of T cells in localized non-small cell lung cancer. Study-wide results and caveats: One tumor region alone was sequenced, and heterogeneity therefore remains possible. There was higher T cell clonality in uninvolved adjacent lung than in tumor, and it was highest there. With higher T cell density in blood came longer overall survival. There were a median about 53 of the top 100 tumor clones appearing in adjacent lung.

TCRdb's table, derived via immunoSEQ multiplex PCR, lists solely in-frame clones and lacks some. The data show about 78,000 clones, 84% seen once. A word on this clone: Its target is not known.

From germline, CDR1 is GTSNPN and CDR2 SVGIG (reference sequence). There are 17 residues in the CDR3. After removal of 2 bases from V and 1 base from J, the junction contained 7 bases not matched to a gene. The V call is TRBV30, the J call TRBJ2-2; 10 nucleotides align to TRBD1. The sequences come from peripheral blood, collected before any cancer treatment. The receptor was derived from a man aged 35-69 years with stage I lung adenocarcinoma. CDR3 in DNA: TGTGCCTGGAGTCTAAGACAGGGGGCCAGGAACACCGGGGAGCTGTTTTTT. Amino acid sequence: CAWSLRQGARNTGELFF.